One T cell receptor beta chain is described in this entry. The clone's antigen remains unknown. Base quality data are lacking; no much larger clone is found one base away. The data were obtained in a study of vaccination and CD4 T cells after COVID-19 (dated by TCRdb to between 2021 and 2024). As for the study more broadly: Six males and four females were included in the convalescent cohort, with two Hispanic individuals, seven Caucasians, two Asians and one multiracial person represented. The spike-specific CD4+ TCR repertoire was compared before and after mRNA vaccination in about nine COVID-19 convalescent patients and a handful of infection-naive healthy vaccine recipients. The time from the second vaccine dose to post-vaccine blood sampling had a median of roughly 72 days and ranged from roughly 13 to 241 days. Culture stimuli were overlapping spike peptide pools from SARS-CoV-2 and from the common cold coronaviruses HCoV-NL63, HCoV-OC43 and HCoV-229E. Memory CD4+ T cell crossreactivity between SARS-CoV-2 and common cold coronavirus spike proteins was assessed at the TCR clonotype level in an earlier paper using these donors. Post-COVID blood samples were collected from convalescent patients a median of around 100 days after diagnosis, with a range of about 30 to 170 days. In control cultures, a CEFX viral epitope pool was used as positive control, an HIV-1 Nef peptide pool was used as negative control, or no peptide was added. Each participant got two doses of either the Pfizer-BioNTech BNT162b2 vaccine (n=8) or the Moderna mRNA-1273 vaccine (n=2). What the work shows at the level of the full study, not this receptor alone: The median count of SARS-CoV-2-reactive clonotypes went up from 20 to 25 after infection to 38 after vaccination, although the change was not significant. Of the vaccine-specific clones found in convalescent patients, nearly all (304 of 307) were mono-reactive for SARS-CoV-2 spike instead of being cross-reactive with common cold coronaviruses. Among convalescent patients, a median around 89% of the SARS-CoV-2-reactive clones seen after vaccination appeared only after vaccination, which suggests priming specific to the vaccine. The number of convalescent patients in the study was relatively small, and the study did not examine early timepoints following natural infection.

V was cut back by 2 bases and J by 0 bases, leaving a gap of 7 bases between them. Taken from cysteine to phenylalanine, the CDR3 has 14 residues. Only the CDR3 DNA is retained, 42 bases long and in frame from the first base. CDR1 MGHRA and CDR2 YSYEKL are derived from the germline V gene. Library preparation was by PCR. DNA from cultured CD4+ T cells underwent TCR sequencing with the Oncomine TCR Beta short-read assay at the Johns Hopkins FTIC core. The QIAamp micro DNA kit was used to extract genomic DNA from the cultured CD4+ T cells. Oncomine TCR Beta libraries from cultured CD4+ T cells were pooled using unique dual indexes and sequenced on an Illumina iSeq 100. The paper's processing steps were these. Non-productive sequences were filtered out, and CDR3s that did not start with C, did not end with F or W, or were shorter than 7 amino acids were discarded. The MANAFEST web application identified antigen-specific clonotypes by comparing peptide-stimulated wells against reference wells and other culture wells. To be called positive, a clone needed an FDR below 0.05, an odds ratio above 5, and a productive frequency above 0.1% in at least two of three replicate wells. A clonotype counted as cross-reactive if it showed significant expansion both in the SARS-CoV-2 spike wells and in at least one common cold coronavirus spike condition. CDR3 homology was assessed with Levenshtein distances (stringdist) and unrooted phylogenetic trees (ape) in R version 3.6.1. TCRdb applied fastp at Q25 and MiXCR to the public reads, then kept only in-frame beta chains. When rows share a CDR3 protein, they turn into one entry using the most common DNA and genes. These V and J calls rely on TCRdb rather than the paper's analysis. This sample is represented by approximately 9,700 distinct CDR3 sequences; under 40% of them were singletons. Of the sample, 6.5% to 8.5% falls within the top ten clones.

In the paper's terms, the treatment or condition label means: roughly 10-day PBMC culture with coronavirus spike peptide pools or control peptides (ViraFEST assay). CD4+ T cells from unexposed donors were collected before the COVID-19 pandemic (2011-2018). The ViraFEST assay was used in the study, in which antigen-specific T cells were expanded with peptide pools and expanded clonotypes were subsequently identified by TCR sequencing. Around 2 million PBMCs per well were cultured in IMDM with approximately 5.2% human AB serum and approximately 10 IU/ml IL-2, plus 10 ug/ml peptide pools. On days 3 and 7, half of the culture medium was replaced with fresh IL-2-containing medium. CD4+ T cells were isolated after 10 days of culture through negative selection using the EasySep CD4+ T cell isolation kit. Unexposed donor CD4+ T cells were tested for reactivity to SARS-CoV-2 S and N and four common cold coronavirus spike pools, as cell number allowed. Ficoll-Paque Plus gradient centrifugation was used to isolate PBMCs from whole blood, and the isolated PBMCs were then either used fresh or cryopreserved at -140C. In general, triplicate wells were set up for every culture condition. Leukapheresis product for the unexposed donors was bought commercially.

Sequenced material: CD4+ T cells from blood, cultured in vitro. The TCR comes from a human donor in good health. This receptor chain uses TRBV4-1 and TRBJ2-5; the D gene remains uncertain. The CDR3 loop reads CASSQIPYQETQYF. The DNA reads TGCGCCAGCAGCCAAATCCCGTACCAAGAGACCCAGTACTTC.